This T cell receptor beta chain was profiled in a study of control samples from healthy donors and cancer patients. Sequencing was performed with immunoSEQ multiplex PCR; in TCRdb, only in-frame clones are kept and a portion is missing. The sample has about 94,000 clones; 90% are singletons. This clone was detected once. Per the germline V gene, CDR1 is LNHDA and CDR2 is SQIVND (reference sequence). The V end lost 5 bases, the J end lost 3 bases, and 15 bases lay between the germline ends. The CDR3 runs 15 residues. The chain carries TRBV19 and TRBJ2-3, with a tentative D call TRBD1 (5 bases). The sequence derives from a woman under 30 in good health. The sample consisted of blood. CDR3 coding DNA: TGTGCCAGTAGTTCCATCGAGCAGGGAACAGATACGCAGTATTTT. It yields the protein CASSSIEQGTDTQYF.